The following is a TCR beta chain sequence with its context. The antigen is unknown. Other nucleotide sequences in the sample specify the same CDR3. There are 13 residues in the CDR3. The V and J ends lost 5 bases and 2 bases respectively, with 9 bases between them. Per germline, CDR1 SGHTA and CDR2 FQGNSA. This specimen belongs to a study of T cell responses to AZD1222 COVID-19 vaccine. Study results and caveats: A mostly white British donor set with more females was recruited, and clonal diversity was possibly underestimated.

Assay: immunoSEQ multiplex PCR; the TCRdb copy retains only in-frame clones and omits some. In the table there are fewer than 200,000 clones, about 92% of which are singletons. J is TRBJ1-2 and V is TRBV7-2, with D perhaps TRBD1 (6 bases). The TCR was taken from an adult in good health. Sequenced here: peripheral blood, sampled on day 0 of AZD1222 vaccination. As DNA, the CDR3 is TGTGCCAGCAGCCCTGACAGGAACTATGGCTACACCTTC. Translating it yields CASSPDRNYGYTF.